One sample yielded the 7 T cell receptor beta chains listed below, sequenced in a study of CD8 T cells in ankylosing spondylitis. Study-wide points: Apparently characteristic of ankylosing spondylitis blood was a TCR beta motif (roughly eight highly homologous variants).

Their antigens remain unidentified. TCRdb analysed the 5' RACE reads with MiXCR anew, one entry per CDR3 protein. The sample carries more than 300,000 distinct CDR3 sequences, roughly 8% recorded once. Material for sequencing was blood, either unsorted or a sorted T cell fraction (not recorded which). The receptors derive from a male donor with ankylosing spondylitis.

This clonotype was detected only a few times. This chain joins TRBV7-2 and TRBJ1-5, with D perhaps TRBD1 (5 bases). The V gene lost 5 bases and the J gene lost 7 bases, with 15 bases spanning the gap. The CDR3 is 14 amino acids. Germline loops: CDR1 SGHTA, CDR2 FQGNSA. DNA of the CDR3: TGTGCCAGCAGCCCTCTCGGGGGGGTGCAGCCCCAGCATTTT. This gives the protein CASSPLGGVQPQHF.

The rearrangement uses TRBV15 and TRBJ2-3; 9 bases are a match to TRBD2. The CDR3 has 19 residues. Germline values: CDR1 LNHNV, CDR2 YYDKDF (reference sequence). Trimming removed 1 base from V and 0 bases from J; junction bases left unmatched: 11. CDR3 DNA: TGTGCCACCAGCAGAGTGAGGTTAGCGGGAGTGATAAGCACAGATACGCAGTATTTT. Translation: CATSRVRLAGVISTDTQYF.

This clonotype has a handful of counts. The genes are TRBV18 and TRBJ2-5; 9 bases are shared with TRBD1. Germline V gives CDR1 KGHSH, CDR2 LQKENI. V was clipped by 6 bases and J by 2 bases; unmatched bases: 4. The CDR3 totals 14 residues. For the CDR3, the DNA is TGTGCCAGCTCTTGGACAGGGGTGCAAGAGACCCAGTACTTC. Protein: CASSWTGVQETQYF.

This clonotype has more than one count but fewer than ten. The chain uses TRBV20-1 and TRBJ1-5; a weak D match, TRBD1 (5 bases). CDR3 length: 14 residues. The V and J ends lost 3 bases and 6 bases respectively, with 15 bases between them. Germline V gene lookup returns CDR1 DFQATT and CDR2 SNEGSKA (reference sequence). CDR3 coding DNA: TGCAGTGCTAGCCGGGACCCCGGCATTCAGCCCCAGCATTTT. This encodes CSASRDPGIQPQHF.

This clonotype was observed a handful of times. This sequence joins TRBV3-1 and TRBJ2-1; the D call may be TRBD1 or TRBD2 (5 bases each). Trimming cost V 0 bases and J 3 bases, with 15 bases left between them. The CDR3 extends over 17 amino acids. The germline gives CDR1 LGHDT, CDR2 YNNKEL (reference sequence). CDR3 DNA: TGTGCCAGCAGCCAAGATCTGTTAGAGGGGCTCTACAATGAGCAGTTCTTC. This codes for CASSQDLLEGLYNEQFF.

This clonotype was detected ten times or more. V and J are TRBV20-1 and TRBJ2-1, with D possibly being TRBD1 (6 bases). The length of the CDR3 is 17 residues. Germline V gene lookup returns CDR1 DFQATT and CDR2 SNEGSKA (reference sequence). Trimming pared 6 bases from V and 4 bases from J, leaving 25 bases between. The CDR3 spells CSAQGSSTRSIYNEQFF. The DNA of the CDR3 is TGCAGTGCGCAGGGGAGCAGTACTCGATCCATTTACAATGAGCAGTTCTTC.

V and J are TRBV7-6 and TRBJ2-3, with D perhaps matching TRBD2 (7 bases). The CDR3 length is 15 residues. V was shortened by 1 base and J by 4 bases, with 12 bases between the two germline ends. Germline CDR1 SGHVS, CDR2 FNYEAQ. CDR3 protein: CASSLVPGGADTQYF. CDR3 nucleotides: TGTGCCAGCAGCTTAGTGCCGGGGGGCGCAGATACGCAGTATTTT.